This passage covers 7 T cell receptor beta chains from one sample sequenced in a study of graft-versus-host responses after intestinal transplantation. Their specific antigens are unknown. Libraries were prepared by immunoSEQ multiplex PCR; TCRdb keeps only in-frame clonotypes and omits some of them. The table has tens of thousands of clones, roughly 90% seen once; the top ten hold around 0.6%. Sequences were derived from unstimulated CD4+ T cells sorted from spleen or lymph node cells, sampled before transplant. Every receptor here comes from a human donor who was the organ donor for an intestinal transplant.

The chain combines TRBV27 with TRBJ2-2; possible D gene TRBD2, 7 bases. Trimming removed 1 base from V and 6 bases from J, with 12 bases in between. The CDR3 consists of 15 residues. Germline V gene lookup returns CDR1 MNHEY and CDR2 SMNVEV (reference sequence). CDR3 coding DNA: TGTGCCAGCAGTTTATGGCCGGGGGGCTCCGGGGAGCTGTTTTTT. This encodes CASSLWPGGSGELFF.

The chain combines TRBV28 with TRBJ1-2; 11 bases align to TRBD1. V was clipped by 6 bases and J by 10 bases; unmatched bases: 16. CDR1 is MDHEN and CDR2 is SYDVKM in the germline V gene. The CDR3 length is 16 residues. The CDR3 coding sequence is TGTGCCAGCAGCAACAGTGGACAGGGGGCTTTCTACAACTACACCTTC. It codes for CASSNSGQGAFYNYTF.

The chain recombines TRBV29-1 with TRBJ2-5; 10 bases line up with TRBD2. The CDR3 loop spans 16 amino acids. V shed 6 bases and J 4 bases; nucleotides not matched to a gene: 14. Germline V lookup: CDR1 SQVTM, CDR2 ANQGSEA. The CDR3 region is CSVIPGLAPLGETQYF. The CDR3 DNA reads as TGCAGCGTGATACCGGGACTAGCGCCATTGGGAGAGACCCAGTACTTC.

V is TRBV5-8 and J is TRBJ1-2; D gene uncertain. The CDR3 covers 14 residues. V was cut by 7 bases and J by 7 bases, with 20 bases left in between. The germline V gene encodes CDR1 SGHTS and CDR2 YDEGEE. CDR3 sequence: CASLLVRLGGGYTF. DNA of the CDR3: TGTGCCAGCCTCCTCGTTCGGCTGGGAGGTGGCTACACCTTC.

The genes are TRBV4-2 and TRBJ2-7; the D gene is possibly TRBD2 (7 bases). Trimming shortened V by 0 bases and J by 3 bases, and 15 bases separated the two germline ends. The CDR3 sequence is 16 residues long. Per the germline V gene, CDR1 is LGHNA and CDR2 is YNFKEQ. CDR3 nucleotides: TGTGCCAGCAGCCAAGAAGGGGGGGCCCGGGACTACGAGCAGTACTTC. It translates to CASSQEGGARDYEQYF.

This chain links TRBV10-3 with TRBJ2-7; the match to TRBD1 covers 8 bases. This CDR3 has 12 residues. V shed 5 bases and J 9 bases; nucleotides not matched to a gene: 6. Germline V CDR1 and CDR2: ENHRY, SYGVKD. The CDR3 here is CAISQGAGWQYF. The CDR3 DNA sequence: TGTGCCATCAGTCAGGGGGCCGGCTGGCAGTACTTC.

This CDR3 reads CASSDRDRGRDTEAFF. DNA of the CDR3: TGTGCCAGCAGCGACCGGGACAGGGGGCGTGACACTGAAGCTTTCTTT. The V and J genes are TRBV9 and TRBJ1-1; 12 positions match TRBD1. V shed 3 bases and J 3 bases; nucleotides not matched to a gene: 6. The CDR3 is 16 residues long. The germline V gene has CDR1 SGDLS and CDR2 YYNGEE.